This TCR beta chain was observed in a study of cytomegalovirus exposure and HLA in healthy donors. Only in-frame clones appear in the TCRdb table, and some are missing; sequencing was by immunoSEQ multiplex PCR. Of 150,000 to 200,000 clones listed, approximately 86% were seen once; the top ten hold 2.7%. V was pared by 4 bases and J by 5 bases, with 20 bases between. CDR1 is SQVTM and CDR2 is ANQGSEA in the germline V gene. The CDR3 extends over 15 amino acids. The TCR sequence derives from a man aged 18 to 29 in good health and CMV-seropositive. Sequenced: PBMCs. The rearrangement joins TRBV29-1 to TRBJ2-5, with a weak D call TRBD2 (6 bases). The DNA of the CDR3 is TGCAGCGTTGTAGGACCGCGACTAGACGGCGAGACCCAGTACTTC. This codes for CSVVGPRLDGETQYF.